This T cell receptor (beta chain) is from a study of technical replicates of blood from several donors. The length of the CDR3 is 13 residues. V lost 9 bases, J lost 0 bases, and 3 bases stayed unmatched. Germline V lookup: CDR1 MDHEN, CDR2 SYDVKM. Repertoires were generated with immunoSEQ multiplex PCR, while TCRdb's copy carries only in-frame clones and drops some. The repertoire holds 70,000 to 75,000 clones, with approximately 95% as singletons. The rearrangement links TRBV28 to TRBJ2-3; 7 bases map to TRBD1. The sequence was obtained from a human donor in good health. Sequenced input: T cells isolated from PBMCs. CDR3 sequence (DNA): TGTGCCAGTGACAGGGCGAGCACAGATACGCAGTATTTT. It yields the protein CASDRASTDTQYF.